This T cell receptor beta chain was obtained from a study of PD-L1 blockade in urothelial cancer. About the research overall: Samples came from 3 weeks, at the second dose, and 6 weeks into treatment.

Note on this clone: The antigen is undetermined.

Time point given: pretreatment peripheral blood. The assay was immunoSEQ multiplex PCR, and TCRdb's table has in-frame clones only and misses some. The data hold 90,000 or so clones, with 89% observed a single time. Trimming stripped 5 bases from V and 2 bases from J, with 24 bases between. This CDR3 spans 18 amino acids. Germline CDR1 reads SEHNR; CDR2 reads FQNEAQ (reference sequence). Study findings and constraints: In blood at 3 weeks, tumor-associated clones expanded more among patients with durable benefit.

The receptor comes from a woman older than 75 with urothelial cancer. The chain recombines TRBV7-9 with TRBJ1-2; D possibly corresponds to TRBD1 (6 bases). Specimen: PBMCs, collected around atezolizumab (anti-PD-L1) treatment. This CDR3 reads CASSLSAKALRGNYGYTF. The CDR3 DNA follows: TGTGCCAGCAGCCTCAGCGCGAAAGCCCTGAGGGGGAACTATGGCTACACCTTC.